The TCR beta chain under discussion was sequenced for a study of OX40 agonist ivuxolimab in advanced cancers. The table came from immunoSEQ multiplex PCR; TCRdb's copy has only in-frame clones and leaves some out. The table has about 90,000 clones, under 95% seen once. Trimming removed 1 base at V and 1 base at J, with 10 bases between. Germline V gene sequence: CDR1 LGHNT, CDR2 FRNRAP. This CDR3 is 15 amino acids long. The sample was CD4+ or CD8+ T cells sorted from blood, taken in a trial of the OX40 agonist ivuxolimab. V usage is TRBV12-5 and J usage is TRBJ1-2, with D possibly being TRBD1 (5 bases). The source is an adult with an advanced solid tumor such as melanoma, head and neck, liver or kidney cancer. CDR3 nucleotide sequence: TGTGCTAGTGGTTTGGCATTGGGGCATAACTATGGCTACACCTTC. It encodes CASGLALGHNYGYTF.